These T cell receptor beta chains were read from a single sample in a study of blood T cell repertoires in COVID-19. TCRdb's copy holds only in-frame clones and misses some; the assay was immunoSEQ multiplex PCR. Among a few hundred thousand clones listed, roughly nine tenths were seen once. Sample: PBMCs or T cells enriched from blood (not recorded which). Receptors originate from a human donor in a cohort exposed to, infected with or recovered from COVID-19 (not recorded which). The donor label of this sample is uncertain. The CDR3 runs from the conserved cysteine through the conserved F or W. D genes are given only for firm matches. Clone size is given for some rows only: seen once, a few or many times, or a class if the clone is expanded.

D	size	J	V	DNA	CDR3
-	-	TRBJ2-7	TRBV6-5	TGTGCCAGCAGTTACTCGCTGCTGAGGAGCTCCTACGAGCAGTACTTC	CASSYSLLRSSYEQYF
TRBD2	-	TRBJ2-7	TRBV5-6	TGTGCCAGCAGCTTCATCCTAGGGGCGGGGGAGTCAGACGAGCAGTACTTC	CASSFILGAGESDEQYF
TRBD2	-	TRBJ2-1	TRBV19	TGTGCCAGTAGTATAAGCGGGGGGACCTACAATGAGCAGTTCTTC	CASSISGGTYNEQFF
-	-	TRBJ1-6	TRBV10-3	TGTGCCATCAGTGATAGGGGTGGTCAGTCACCCCTCCACTTT	CAISDRGGQSPLHF
-	-	TRBJ2-7	TRBV5-4	TGTGCCAGCAGCTCAGGGGTCCAATCCTACGAGCAGTACTTC	CASSSGVQSYEQYF
TRBD1	-	TRBJ1-1	TRBV11-1	TGTGCCAGCAGATACCGACAGGGATCCGACACTGAAGCTTTCTTT	CASRYRQGSDTEAFF
TRBD1	-	TRBJ2-3	TRBV13	TGTGCCAGCAGCCCGCCGACAGGGGGTATGGATACGCAGTATTTT	CASSPPTGGMDTQYF
TRBD2	-	TRBJ2-5	TRBV6-2/TRBV6-3	TGTGCCAGCAGTTCTTGGACTAGCAGTGAGACCCAGTACTTC	CASSSWTSSETQYF
TRBD1	-	TRBJ2-6	TRBV10-3	TGTGCCACCGCCGAGCAGGGGGCTGGGGCCAACGTCCTGACTTTC	CATAEQGAGANVLTF
-	-	TRBJ1-1	TRBV6-2/TRBV6-3	TGTGCCAGCAGTTACTCTCTAGTTACAGCTTTCTTT	CASSYSLVTAFF
-	-	TRBJ2-7	TRBV7-3	TGTGCCAGCAGCACACAGGGCGGGGAGCAGTACTTC	CASSTQGGEQYF
-	-	TRBJ1-1	TRBV5-6	TGTGCCAGCAGCTCCCTGACAGAACTGAACACTGAAGCTTTCTTT	CASSSLTELNTEAFF
TRBD1	-	TRBJ1-3	TRBV19	TGTGCCAGTAGGAACCTCCAGGGGGCGAACACCATATATTTT	CASRNLQGANTIYF
-	-	TRBJ1-1	TRBV27	TGTGCCAGCAGAATACAGGGTGCCGCTGAAGCTTTCTTT	CASRIQGAAEAFF
TRBD1	-	TRBJ2-7	TRBV29-1	TGCAGCGTTGGACAGGGGAGCGAGCAGTACTTC	CSVGQGSEQYF
-	-	TRBJ2-4	TRBV4-1	TGCGCCAGCAGCCGACAGGTAACGTTAGCCAAAAACATTCAGTACTTC	CASSRQVTLAKNIQYF
-	-	TRBJ2-7	TRBV29-1	TGCAGCGGGGGGGCGGGCCCCGAAGAGGACGAGCAGTACTTC	CSGGAGPEEDEQYF
-	-	TRBJ2-3	TRBV9	TGTGCCAGCAGCGTAGCTGGCTGGGGCGCAGATACGCAGTATTTT	CASSVAGWGADTQYF
TRBD1	few	TRBJ1-2	TRBV12-3/TRBV12-4	TGTGCCAGCAGTCCACAGGGGGCGCGTGGCTACACCTTC	CASSPQGARGYTF
-	-	TRBJ2-5	TRBV4-1	TGCGCCAGCAGCTATGAAGAGGAAGAGACCCAGTACTTC	CASSYEEEETQYF
-	-	TRBJ1-1	TRBV27	TGTGCCAGCAGTGTCCCAGGACAGAACACTGAAGCTTTCTTT	CASSVPGQNTEAFF
-	-	TRBJ1-5	TRBV4-3	TGCGCCAGCAGCCAATTCGAGAGTCAGCCCCAGCATTTT	CASSQFESQPQHF
-	once	TRBJ1-1	TRBV3-1/TRBV3-2	TGTGCCAGCAGCCAAGTCAGGGTGGGCAACACTGAAGCTTTCTTT	CASSQVRVGNTEAFF
-	-	TRBJ1-2	TRBV12-3/TRBV12-4	TGTGCCAGCAGTTCCGCAGCGTATGGCTACACCTTC	CASSSAAYGYTF
-	-	TRBJ1-3	TRBV3-1/TRBV3-2	TGTGCCAGCAGCCAGGCTGCGGGCCTCGGTTCCACTGGAAACACCATATATTTT	CASSQAAGLGSTGNTIYF
-	few	TRBJ1-6	TRBV19	TGTGCCAGTAGTTCTGGAGCGATCTCCTATAATTCACCCCTCCACTTT	CASSSGAISYNSPLHF
TRBD1	-	TRBJ1-5	TRBV7-9	TGTGCCAGCAGCTTAGCGGGGACAGGGAGCTCAAATCAGCCCCAGCATTTT	CASSLAGTGSSNQPQHF
TRBD2	-	TRBJ2-1	TRBV7-9	TGTGCCAGCAGCCTAGGCGGGGGGGGTGCTCAGTTCTTC	CASSLGGGGAQFF
-	-	TRBJ2-7	TRBV6-5	TGTGCCAGCAGCTTCTTAAGAGGGGGGGGCGAGCAGTACTTC	CASSFLRGGGEQYF
-	-	TRBJ1-4	TRBV10-1	TGCGCCAGCAGTGAGTCGGAGATATCAACTAATGAAAAACTGTTTTTT	CASSESEISTNEKLFF
-	-	TRBJ2-2	TRBV2	TGTGCCAGCACCCTAGATTTAGCCGGGGAGCTGTTTTTT	CASTLDLAGELFF
-	once	TRBJ2-5	TRBV29-1	TGCAGCGTGGGGGGAAATCAAGAGACCCAGTACTTC	CSVGGNQETQYF
TRBD2	-	TRBJ2-3	TRBV19	TGTGCCAGTAGTGGACTAGCCAGCACAGATACGCAGTATTTT	CASSGLASTDTQYF
TRBD1	-	TRBJ1-1	TRBV7-8	TGTGCCAGCAGCTTAGCTTTTCAGGGGGGAGCTTTCTTT	CASSLAFQGGAFF
-	-	TRBJ2-7	TRBV27	TGTGCCAGCAGTTTACGGTCGCGCGAGCAGTACTTC	CASSLRSREQYF
-	-	TRBJ1-2	TRBV27	TGTGCCAGCAGTCTCCGGGGGAACTATGGCTACACCTTC	CASSLRGNYGYTF
TRBD1	-	TRBJ1-4	TRBV2	TGTGCCAGCACAAGGGGGCGGCGAGAAAAACTGTTTTTT	CASTRGRREKLFF
TRBD1	once	TRBJ2-4	TRBV4-3	TGCGCCAGCAGCCAATCTCCGGGACAGTACATTCAGTACTTC	CASSQSPGQYIQYF
-	-	TRBJ1-1	TRBV14	TGTGCCAGCAGCGCCGGTCCTGAAGCTTTCTTT	CASSAGPEAFF
-	-	TRBJ1-1	TRBV30	TGTGCCTGCTCACAGGGTTTAATTGTCATGAACACTGAAGCTTTCTTT	CACSQGLIVMNTEAFF
-	-	TRBJ1-6	TRBV30	TGTGCCTGGAGGCAGGAATCCGGTTCACCCCTCCACTTT	CAWRQESGSPLHF
-	-	TRBJ1-1	TRBV4-2	TGTGCCAGCAGCCATGGCCAGATGAACACTGAAGCTTTCTTT	CASSHGQMNTEAFF
-	-	TRBJ2-3	TRBV9	TGTGCCAGCAGCGTGCAACAGGGCGCGGGAGATACGCAGTATTTT	CASSVQQGAGDTQYF
-	-	TRBJ1-1	TRBV19	TGTGCCAGTAGTTTTGGGGCCAACACTGAAGCTTTCTTT	CASSFGANTEAFF
TRBD2	-	TRBJ2-7	TRBV19	TGTGCCAGTAGTCCAAGCGGGGGGTCCACCTACGAGCAGTACTTC	CASSPSGGSTYEQYF
-	-	TRBJ2-6	TRBV7-6	TGTGCCAGCAGCTTAGAGAGGGCAGGAAGCTCTGGGGCCAACGTCCTGACTTTC	CASSLERAGSSGANVLTF
TRBD1	-	TRBJ2-3	TRBV29-1	TGCAGCGCCCTAGCCGGGACAGGGGGCGCAGATACGCAGTATTTT	CSALAGTGGADTQYF
-	-	TRBJ2-7	TRBV29-1	TGCAGCGTTGTGCCCCAGGGGAGGGGACTCTCCTACGAGCAGTACTTC	CSVVPQGRGLSYEQYF